The entry below describes one T cell receptor (beta chain). The V and J ends lost 6 bases and 1 base respectively, with 20 bases between them. CDR3 length: 17 residues. Germline loops: CDR1 SGHRS, CDR2 YFSETQ. Per the authors' pipeline: Amplification of reference gene primers provided the estimated nucleated cell counts. TCRdb's copy holds only in-frame clones and misses some; the assay was immunoSEQ multiplex PCR. V and J calls and clone size are as listed in that table; D and trimming were resolved from the DNA. The sample has some 100,000 clones; about 80% are singletons. The sample originates from a study of blood T cell repertoires in COVID-19. As for the study in general: The study drew acute and convalescent COVID-19 samples from the United States, Italy and Spain. T cells, B-cell-depleted T cells, or PBMCs supplied cDNA or gDNA.

Specimen: peripheral blood. This sequence joins TRBV5-1 and TRBJ1-3, with a tentative D call TRBD1 (6 bases). The clonotype was recovered from a woman aged 45 to 65 with acute or convalescent COVID-19. CDR3 residues: CASTLTGLEGSGNTIYF. Written as DNA, the CDR3 is TGCGCCAGCACACTAACAGGGTTGGAAGGTTCTGGAAACACCATATATTTT.